The 7 T cell receptor beta chains reported below all come from one sample, sequenced in a study of cytomegalovirus exposure and HLA in healthy donors. Sequencing used immunoSEQ multiplex PCR; TCRdb keeps in-frame clones, though not all of them. The table includes 100,000 to 150,000 clones, approximately 91% detected once. Source material: PBMCs. These receptors were obtained from a man between 25 and 39 years old in good health and CMV-seronegative.

V and J are TRBV5-4 and TRBJ2-2, with D tentatively TRBD2 (7 bases). V lost 4 bases and J lost 6, with 19 bases in between. The V gene's germline CDR1 is SGHNT and CDR2 YYREEE (reference sequence). The CDR3 contains 16 residues. The CDR3 loop is CASSPRSGKGAGELFF. The CDR3 nucleotides read TGTGCCAGCAGCCCGAGGAGCGGGAAGGGGGCCGGGGAGCTGTTTTTT.

CDR3 amino acids: CASSYSTLNYGYTF. The CDR3 coding sequence is TGTGCCAGCAGTTACTCGACTCTCAACTATGGCTACACCTTC. This chain links TRBV6-6 with TRBJ1-2, with D uncertain. V lost 0 bases to trimming and J lost 2 bases, with 7 bases between them. The CDR3 has 14 residues. Germline V gene data show CDR1 as MNHNY and CDR2 as SVGAGI (reference sequence).

This clone was found a few times. Other DNA sequences of this sample code for an identical CDR3. The chain recombines TRBV9 with TRBJ2-7; tentative D call: TRBD1 (6 bases). The CDR3 contains 13 residues. V was clipped by 2 bases and J by 4 bases, with 10 bases between them. Germline-derived CDR1 and CDR2 are SGDLS and YYNGEE. DNA of the CDR3: TGTGCCAGCAGCGTCCGGGACAATTACGAGCAGTACTTC. Amino acid sequence: CASSVRDNYEQYF.

The rearrangement joins TRBV7-9 to TRBJ2-1; D is perhaps TRBD2 (5 bases). Trimming took 7 bases from V and 2 from J, leaving 9 bases between them. Germline V gives CDR1 SEHNR, CDR2 FQNEAQ (reference sequence). The CDR3 is 13 residues long. DNA for the CDR3: TGTGCCAGCATCCCCGGGGCCTACAATGAGCAGTTCTTC. Protein product: CASIPGAYNEQFF.

This clone was found a few times. The chain recombines TRBV6-4 with TRBJ2-3; D unclear. The CDR3 sequence is 15 residues long. Germline V CDR1 and CDR2: MRHNA, SNTAGT. Trimming cost V 6 bases and J 4 bases, with 17 bases left between them. Here the CDR3 DNA reads TGTGCCAGCAGCGATACCGGTATGATGGCAGATACGCAGTATTTT. Amino acids: CASSDTGMMADTQYF.

The chain joins TRBV5-4 to TRBJ2-5; D might be TRBD1 (5 bases). CDR3 length: 18 residues. Germline V gives CDR1 SGHNT, CDR2 YYREEE (reference sequence). Trimming removed 4 bases from V and 5 bases from J, with 27 bases in between. The CDR3 reads CASSGSAQEIIYAETQYF. CDR3 bases: TGTGCCAGCAGCGGCTCTGCACAGGAAATAATATATGCGGAGACCCAGTACTTC.

The chain combines TRBV9 with TRBJ2-7; 10 nucleotides agree with TRBD2. After removal of 3 bases from V and 3 bases from J, the junction contained 3 bases not matched to a gene. The CDR3 runs to 14 residues. In germline, CDR1 is SGDLS, CDR2 YYNGEE. The CDR3 DNA reads as TGTGCCAGCAGCGGCGGGACTAGCGTCTACGAGCAGTACTTC. As protein: CASSGGTSVYEQYF.